A selection of T cell receptor beta chains follows, all from one sample in a study of blood T cell repertoires in COVID-19. Clones were sequenced by immunoSEQ multiplex PCR, and TCRdb holds only the in-frame ones, with some missing. Of some 160,000 clones listed, 75% to 80% are singletons. Sequenced input: peripheral blood. The origin of the receptors is a woman older than 75 with acute or convalescent COVID-19. The CDR3 runs from the conserved cysteine through the conserved F or W. The D gene is left open where the match is weak. Some rows have no size entry. The others give once, few or many, or a class for an expanded clone.

. | TRBJ1-2 | . | TRBV7-2 | CASSLVGGRAANYGYTF | TGTGCCAGCAGCTTAGTGGGGGGGCGGGCAGCTAACTATGGCTACACCTTC
. | TRBJ1-6 | TRBD1 | TRBV18 | CASSPQLGQGADSPLHF | TGTGCCAGCTCACCACAACTTGGACAGGGGGCAGATTCACCCCTCCACTTT
. | TRBJ1-4 | TRBD1 | TRBV2 | CASSSDRVEKLFF | TGTGCCAGCAGTTCCGACAGGGTTGAAAAACTGTTTTTT
. | TRBJ2-5 | TRBD1 | TRBV6-5 | CASSLTGIAETQYF | TGTGCCAGCAGTTTGACAGGGATAGCGGAGACCCAGTACTTC
. | TRBJ1-2 | TRBD1 | TRBV6-5 | CASSRQTGVNYGYTF | TGTGCCAGCAGCCGACAGACAGGGGTTAACTATGGCTACACCTTC
. | TRBJ2-7 | . | TRBV30 | CAWRRGQFSYEQYF | TGTGCCTGGAGAAGAGGACAGTTCTCCTACGAGCAGTACTTC
. | TRBJ2-5 | TRBD1 | TRBV10-1 | CASSSRTGRETQYF | TGCGCCAGCAGTTCCCGGACAGGACGAGAGACCCAGTACTTC
. | TRBJ1-1 | TRBD1 | TRBV5-6 | CASSWDRNTEAFF | TGTGCCAGCAGCTGGGACAGAAACACTGAAGCTTTCTTT
few | TRBJ1-4 | TRBD1 | TRBV3-1/TRBV3-2 | CASSPGGMTNEKLFF | TGTGCCAGCAGCCCAGGGGGCATGACTAATGAAAAACTGTTTTTT
once | TRBJ1-2 | TRBD1 | TRBV5-4 | CASSVTGVYGYTF | TGTGCCAGCAGCGTGACAGGGGTCTATGGCTACACCTTC
few | TRBJ1-6 | TRBD1 | TRBV5-1 | CASSLNRGQYNSPLHF | TGCGCCAGCAGCTTGAATCGGGGACAGTATAATTCACCCCTCCACTTT
. | TRBJ2-1 | . | TRBV6-5 | CAISEGRNSYNEQFF | TGTGCCATTTCGGAGGGCAGAAACTCCTACAATGAGCAGTTCTTC
few | TRBJ1-2 | TRBD1 | TRBV4-1 | CASSQDPGGVYGYTF | TGCGCCAGCAGCCAAGATCCAGGGGGCGTATATGGCTACACCTTC
once | TRBJ2-2 | TRBD2 | TRBV19 | CASSALAGVIGELFF | TGTGCCAGTAGCGCACTAGCGGGGGTCATCGGGGAGCTGTTTTTT
. | TRBJ1-5 | TRBD1 | TRBV12-5 | CASGLADRRDSNQPQHF | TGTGCTAGTGGTTTGGCGGACAGGAGGGATAGCAATCAGCCCCAGCATTTT
many | TRBJ1-2 | TRBD1 | TRBV10-3 | CAISESTPGRGPNYGYTF | TGTGCCATCAGTGAGTCGACTCCGGGCAGGGGGCCTAACTATGGCTACACCTTC
. | TRBJ1-2 | . | TRBV3-1/TRBV3-2 | CASSFPGTRIVGYTF | TGTGCCAGCAGCTTCCCGGGAACTAGGATAGTTGGCTACACCTTC
many | TRBJ1-1 | TRBD1 | TRBV4-1 | CASSQAGLTGAKTEAFF | TGCGCCAGCAGCCAAGCGGGATTAACAGGGGCCAAGACTGAAGCTTTCTTT
. | TRBJ1-1 | . | TRBV7-8 | CATGGEATEAFF | TGTGCCACGGGTGGGGAGGCCACTGAAGCTTTCTTT
. | TRBJ2-1 | . | TRBV21-1 | CASSKYFETGSYNEQFF | TGTGCCAGCAGCAAATACTTTGAGACAGGCTCCTACAATGAGCAGTTCTTC